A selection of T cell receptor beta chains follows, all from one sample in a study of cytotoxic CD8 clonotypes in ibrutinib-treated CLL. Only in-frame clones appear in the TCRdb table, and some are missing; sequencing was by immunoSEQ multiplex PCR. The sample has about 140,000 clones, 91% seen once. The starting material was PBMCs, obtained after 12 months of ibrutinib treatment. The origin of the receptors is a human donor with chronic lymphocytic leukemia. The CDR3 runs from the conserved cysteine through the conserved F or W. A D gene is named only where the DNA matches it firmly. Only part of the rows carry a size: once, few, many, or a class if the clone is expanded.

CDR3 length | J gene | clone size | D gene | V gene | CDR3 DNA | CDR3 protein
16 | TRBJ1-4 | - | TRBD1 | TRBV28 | TGTGCCAGCAGTTTGAGACAGGGGGCAACTAATGAAAAACTGTTTTTT | CASSLRQGATNEKLFF
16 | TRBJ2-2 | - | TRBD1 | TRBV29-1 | TGCAGCGTGCCGACAGGGGCTGTCGGGGGAACCGGGGAGCTGTTTTTT | CSVPTGAVGGTGELFF
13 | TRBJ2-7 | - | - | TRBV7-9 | TGTGCCAGCAGCTTGACCTCGAACTACGAGCAGTACTTC | CASSLTSNYEQYF
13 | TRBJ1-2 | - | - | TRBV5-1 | TGCGCCAGCAGCCCAATGACAGACTATGGCTACACCTTC | CASSPMTDYGYTF
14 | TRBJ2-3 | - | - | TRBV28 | TGTGCCAGCAGTTCCCCGGGACCCAGGGGTACGCAGTATTTT | CASSSPGPRGTQYF
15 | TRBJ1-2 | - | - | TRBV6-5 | TGTGCCAGCAGCTACAATGGCAGAGAAATATGGCTACATCCCTTC | CASSYNGREIWLHPF
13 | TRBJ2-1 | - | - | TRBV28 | TGTGCCAGCGGGGTAAGCTCCTACAATGAGCAGTTCTTC | CASGVSSYNEQFF
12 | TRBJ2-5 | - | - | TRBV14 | TGTGCCAGCAGCCAAGCCCAGGAGACCCAGTACTTC | CASSQAQETQYF
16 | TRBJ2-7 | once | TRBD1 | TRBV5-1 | TGCGCCAGCAGCTTGGAGGCCCGGGACAGGGGCTACGAGCAGTACTTC | CASSLEARDRGYEQYF
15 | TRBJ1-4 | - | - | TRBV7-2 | TGTGCCAGCAGCTCGTTCCGGACCCCAAATGAAAAACTGTTTTTT | CASSSFRTPNEKLFF
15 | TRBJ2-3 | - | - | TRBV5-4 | TGTGCCACCAGTTTCGGGACATTAGAGACAGATACGCAGTATTTT | CATSFGTLETDTQYF
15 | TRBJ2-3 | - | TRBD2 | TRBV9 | TGTGCCAGCAGTCAGAGCGGGAGAGATGCTGATACGCAGTATTTT | CASSQSGRDADTQYF
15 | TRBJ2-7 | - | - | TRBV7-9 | TGTGCCAGCAGCTTAGTCGGGACCGTAGGCGACGAGCAGTACTTC | CASSLVGTVGDEQYF
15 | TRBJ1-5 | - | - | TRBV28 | TGTGCCAGCAGTCGACAGCTATTTAGCAATCAGCCCCAGCATTTT | CASSRQLFSNQPQHF
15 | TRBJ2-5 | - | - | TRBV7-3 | TGTGCCAGCAGCATATCATTGGAGGCGAGTGAGACCCAGTACTTC | CASSISLEASETQYF
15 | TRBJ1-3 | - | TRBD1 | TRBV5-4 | TGTGCCAGCAGCTCAAAAGACAGGGCTGGAAACACCATATATTTT | CASSSKDRAGNTIYF
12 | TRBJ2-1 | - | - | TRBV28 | TGTGCCAGCATTGGACTTCCTAATGAGCAGTTCTTC | CASIGLPNEQFF